This is a list of T cell receptor beta chains from one sample in a study of neurological immune-mediated disorders. TCRdb re-called the 5' RACE reads through MiXCR, storing one row per CDR3 protein. The sample holds about 66,000 distinct CDR3 sequences; about 4% are singletons and the top ten take about 1.5%. The sequencing input was PBMCs. The source is a man aged 25 to 45 with multiple sclerosis. The CDR3 runs from the conserved cysteine through the conserved F or W. The D gene is left open where the match is weak. The size of a clone is reported for some rows only, either as once, few or many, or as a class for expanded clones.

size,J,D,V,DNA,CDR3
many,TRBJ2-1,NA,TRBV5-1,TGCGCCAGCAGCTGGACCAGCGGAGATTACAATGAGCAGTTCTTC,CASSWTSGDYNEQFF
many,TRBJ2-3,NA,TRBV20-1,TGCAGTGCTACCAAGGGTCCGAACACAGATACGCAGTATTTT,CSATKGPNTDTQYF
many,TRBJ2-3,NA,TRBV6-6,TGTGCCAGCAGTTACAAAGGGATCAGCACAGATACGCAGTATTTT,CASSYKGISTDTQYF
many,TRBJ1-2,NA,TRBV27,TGTGCCACTTCGTCGGGACAAAACTATGGCTACACCTTC,CATSSGQNYGYTF
many,TRBJ2-5,NA,TRBV7-2,TGTGCCAGCAGTTACTATCCCCAAGAGACCCAGTACTTC,CASSYYPQETQYF
many,TRBJ1-4,NA,TRBV25-1,TGTGCCAGCAGCCTAAGGAGCTCCGAGGATGAAAAACTGTTTTTT,CASSLRSSEDEKLFF
many,TRBJ2-1,NA,TRBV21-1,TGTGCCAGCAGCAAAGTTAGGACTAGCGGGGTGCGTGAGCAGTTCTTC,CASSKVRTSGVREQFF
many,TRBJ2-3,NA,TRBV20-1,TGCAGTGCTAGCTGGGGGCGGGGTACAGATACGCAGTATTTT,CSASWGRGTDTQYF
many,TRBJ1-4,TRBD1,TRBV9,TGTGCCAGCAGCGTCTCCGGGACAGGGTGGGCTAATGAAAAACTGTTTTTT,CASSVSGTGWANEKLFF
NA,TRBJ2-1,NA,TRBV5-1,TGCGCCAGCAGCTTGGGGGTAGGGAGGAATGAGCAGTTCTTC,CASSLGVGRNEQFF
many,TRBJ2-7,TRBD1,TRBV20-1,TGCAGTGCTAAAGGGACAGCATCCTACGAGCAGTACTTC,CSAKGTASYEQYF
many,TRBJ2-2,NA,TRBV6-1,TGTGCCAGCAGTGCCCGTTTGGGAACCGGGGAGCTGTTTTTT,CASSARLGTGELFF
many,TRBJ2-1,TRBD2,TRBV20-1,TGCAGTGCGTGTACGGCTAGCGGGGGGGCTTGGGAGCAGTTCTTC,CSACTASGGAWEQFF
many,TRBJ2-7,NA,TRBV12-3/TRBV12-4,TGTGCCAGCAGTTTATCAAGTTTTGGGGTTCGGCGCGAGCAGTACTTC,CASSLSSFGVRREQYF
many,TRBJ1-5,NA,TRBV15,TGTGCCACCAGCAGGGGCAATCAGCCCCAGCATTTT,CATSRGNQPQHF
many,TRBJ1-5,NA,TRBV7-2,TGTGCCAGCAGCGTAACAGGTGGGGGGCTCCCAATCCGGCCCCAGCATTTT,CASSVTGGGLPIRPQHF
few,TRBJ1-2,NA,TRBV25-1,TGTGCCAGCAGTTCCAGGGACACCGGGGCTGGCTACACCTTC,CASSSRDTGAGYTF
many,TRBJ2-7,NA,TRBV4-2,TGTGCCAGCAGCCAAGTAGGACTTGGCTCCTACGAGCAGTACTTC,CASSQVGLGSYEQYF
NA,TRBJ1-2,TRBD1,TRBV2,TGTGCCAGCAGTGAATGGGACAGGGTACACTACACCTTC,CASSEWDRVHYTF
many,TRBJ2-3,NA,TRBV5-1,TGCGCCAGCAGCTTGGAGCTACAGGGTTCTAGCACAGATACGCAGTATTTT,CASSLELQGSSTDTQYF
many,TRBJ1-1,NA,TRBV9,TGTGCCAGCAGCGTAGTTGGGCAGAACACTGAAGCTTTCTTT,CASSVVGQNTEAFF
many,TRBJ2-3,TRBD1,TRBV10-3,TGTGCCATCAGTATTACAGGGGGCTCAGATACGCAGTATTTT,CAISITGGSDTQYF
many,TRBJ2-7,NA,TRBV25-1,TGTGCCAGCAGTGAGCGCAGTACCTACGAGCAGTACTTC,CASSERSTYEQYF
many,TRBJ2-3,NA,TRBV20-1,TGCAGTCCCTCTATTTCCTCAGATACGCAGTATTTT,CSPSISSDTQYF
many,TRBJ1-6,NA,TRBV5-1,TGCGCCAGCAGGGCGGCTACCGACTCACCCCTCCACTTT,CASRAATDSPLHF
few,TRBJ1-6,NA,TRBV18,TGTGCCAGCGCACAGGGTCGGGATTCACCCCTCCACTTT,CASAQGRDSPLHF
many,TRBJ1-5,TRBD1,TRBV20-1,TGCAGTGCTAGAGATCTCAGGGACAGGGAAGATCAGCCCCAGCATTTT,CSARDLRDREDQPQHF
many,TRBJ1-6,NA,TRBV12-3/TRBV12-4,TGTGCCAGCAGGCCCGGCGTGGGGGATCGGTCACCCCTCAACTTT,CASRPGVGDRSPLNF
many,TRBJ2-3,TRBD2,TRBV5-1,TGCGCCAGCAGCTTGGGACTAGCGGGGACTGATACGCAGTATTTT,CASSLGLAGTDTQYF